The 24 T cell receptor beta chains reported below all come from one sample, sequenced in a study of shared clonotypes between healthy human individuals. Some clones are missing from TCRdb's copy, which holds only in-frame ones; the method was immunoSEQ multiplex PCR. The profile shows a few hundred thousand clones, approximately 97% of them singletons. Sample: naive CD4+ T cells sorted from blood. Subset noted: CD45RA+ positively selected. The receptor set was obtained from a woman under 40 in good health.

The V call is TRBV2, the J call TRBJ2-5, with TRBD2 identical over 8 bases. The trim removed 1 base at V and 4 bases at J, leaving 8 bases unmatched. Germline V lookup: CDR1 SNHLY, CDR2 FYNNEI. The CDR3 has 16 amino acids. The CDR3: CASSEEAGVTLETQYF. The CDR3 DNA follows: TGTGCCAGCAGTGAAGAAGCGGGAGTTACTTTAGAGACCCAGTACTTC.

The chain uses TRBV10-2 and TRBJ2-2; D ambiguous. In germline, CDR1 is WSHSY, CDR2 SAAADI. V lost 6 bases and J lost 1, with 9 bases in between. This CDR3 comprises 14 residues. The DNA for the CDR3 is TGCGCCAGCAGGGTTAGCTTGAACACCGGGGAGCTGTTTTTT. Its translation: CASRVSLNTGELFF.

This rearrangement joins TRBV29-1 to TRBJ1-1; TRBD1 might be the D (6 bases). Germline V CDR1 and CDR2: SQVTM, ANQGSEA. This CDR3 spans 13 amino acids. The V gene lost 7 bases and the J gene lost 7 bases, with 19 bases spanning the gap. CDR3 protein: CSEVQGDGNEAFF. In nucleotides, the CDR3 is TGCAGCGAGGTACAGGGCGATGGGAATGAAGCTTTCTTT.

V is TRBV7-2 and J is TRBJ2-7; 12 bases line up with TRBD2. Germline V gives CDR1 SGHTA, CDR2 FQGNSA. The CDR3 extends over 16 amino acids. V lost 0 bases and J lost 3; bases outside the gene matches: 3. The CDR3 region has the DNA TGTGCCAGCAGCTTAGCGACTAGCGGGGGAGTCTACGAGCAGTACTTC. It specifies CASSLATSGGVYEQYF.

CDR3 in amino acids: CASSPPVPVVGYTF. Written as DNA, the CDR3 is TGTGCCAGCAGCCCTCCGGTCCCCGTCGTGGGCTACACCTTC. The V and J genes are TRBV7-9 and TRBJ1-2; D not resolved. The germline V gene has CDR1 SEHNR and CDR2 FQNEAQ (reference sequence). V lost 5 bases and J 8 bases, leaving 18 bases between the germline ends. The CDR3 is 14 amino acids.

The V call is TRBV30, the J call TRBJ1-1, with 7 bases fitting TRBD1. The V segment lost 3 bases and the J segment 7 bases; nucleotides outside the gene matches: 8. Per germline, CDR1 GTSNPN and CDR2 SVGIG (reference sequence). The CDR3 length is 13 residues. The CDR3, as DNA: TGTGCCTGGAGGGGGACAGTCGGGGGTGAAGCTTTCTTT. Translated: CAWRGTVGGEAFF.

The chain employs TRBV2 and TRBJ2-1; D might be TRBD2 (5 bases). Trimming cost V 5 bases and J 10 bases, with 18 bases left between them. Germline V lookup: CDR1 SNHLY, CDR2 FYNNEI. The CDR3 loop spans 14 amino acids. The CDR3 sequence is CASSQGVEVWEQFF. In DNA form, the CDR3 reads TGTGCCAGCAGTCAAGGAGTGGAGGTCTGGGAGCAGTTCTTC.

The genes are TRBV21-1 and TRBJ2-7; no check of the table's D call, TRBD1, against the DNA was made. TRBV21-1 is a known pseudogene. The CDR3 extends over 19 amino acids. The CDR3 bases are TGTGCCAGCAGCAAAGGGCCGGGACAGGGGCGAACCAGCTCCTACGAGCAGTACTTC. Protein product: CASSKGPGQGRTSSYEQYF.

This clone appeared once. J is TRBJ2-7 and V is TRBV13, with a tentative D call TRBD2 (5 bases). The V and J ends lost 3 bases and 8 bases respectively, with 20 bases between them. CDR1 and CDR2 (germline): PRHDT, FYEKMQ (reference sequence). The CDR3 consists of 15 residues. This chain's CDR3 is CASSFLLRENGKQYF. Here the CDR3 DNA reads TGTGCCAGCAGCTTCCTCCTTCGGGAAAATGGAAAGCAGTACTTC. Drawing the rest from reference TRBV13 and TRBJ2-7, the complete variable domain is AAGVIQSPRHLIKEKRETATLKCYPIPRHDTVYWYQQGPGQDPQFLISFYEKMQSDKGSIPDRFSAQQFSDYHSELNMSSLELGDSALYFCASSFLLRENGKQYFGPGTRLTVT.

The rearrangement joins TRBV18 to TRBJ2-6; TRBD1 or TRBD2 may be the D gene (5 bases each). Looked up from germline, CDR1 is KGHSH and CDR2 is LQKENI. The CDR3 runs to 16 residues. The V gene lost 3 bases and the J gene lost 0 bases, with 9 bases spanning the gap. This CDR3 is CASSPRGGSGANVLTF. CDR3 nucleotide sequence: TGTGCCAGCTCACCTCGGGGCGGCTCTGGGGCCAACGTCCTGACTTTC.

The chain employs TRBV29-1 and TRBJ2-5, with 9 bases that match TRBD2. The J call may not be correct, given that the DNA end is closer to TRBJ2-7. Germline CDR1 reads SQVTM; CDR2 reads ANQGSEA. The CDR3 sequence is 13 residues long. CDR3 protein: CSVVPAGGYEQYF. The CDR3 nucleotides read TGCAGCGTTGTCCCAGCGGGGGGCTACGAGCAGTACTTC.

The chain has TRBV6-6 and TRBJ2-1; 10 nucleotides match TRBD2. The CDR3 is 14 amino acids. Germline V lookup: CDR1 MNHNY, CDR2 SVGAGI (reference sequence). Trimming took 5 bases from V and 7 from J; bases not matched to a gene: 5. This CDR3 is CASSALAGVNEQFF. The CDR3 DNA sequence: TGTGCCAGCAGTGCGCTAGCGGGAGTTAATGAGCAGTTCTTC.

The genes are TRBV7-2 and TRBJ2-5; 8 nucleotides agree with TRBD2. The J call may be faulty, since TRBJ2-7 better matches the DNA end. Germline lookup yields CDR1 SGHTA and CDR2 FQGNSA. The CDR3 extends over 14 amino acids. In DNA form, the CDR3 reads TGTGCCAGCAGCCCCAGGGGCGGGAGGTACGAGCAGTACTTC. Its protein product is CASSPRGGRYEQYF.

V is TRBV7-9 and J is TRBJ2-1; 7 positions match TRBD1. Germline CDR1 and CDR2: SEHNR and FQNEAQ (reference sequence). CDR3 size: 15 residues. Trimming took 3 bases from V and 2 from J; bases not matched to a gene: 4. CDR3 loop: CASSLGQGAYNEQFF. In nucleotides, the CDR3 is TGTGCCAGCAGCTTGGGGCAGGGGGCCTACAATGAGCAGTTCTTC.

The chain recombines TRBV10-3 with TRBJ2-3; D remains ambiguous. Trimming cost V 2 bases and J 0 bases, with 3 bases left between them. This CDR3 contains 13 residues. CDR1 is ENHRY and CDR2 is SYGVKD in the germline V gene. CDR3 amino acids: CAISEGSTDTQYF. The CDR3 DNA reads TGTGCCATCAGTGAGGGCAGCACAGATACGCAGTATTTT.

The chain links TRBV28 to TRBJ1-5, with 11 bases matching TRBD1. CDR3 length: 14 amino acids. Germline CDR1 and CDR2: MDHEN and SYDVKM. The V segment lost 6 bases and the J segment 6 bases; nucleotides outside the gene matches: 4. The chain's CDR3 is CASRPGQGVQPQHF. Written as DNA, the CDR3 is TGTGCCAGCAGACCGGGACAGGGGGTTCAGCCCCAGCATTTT.

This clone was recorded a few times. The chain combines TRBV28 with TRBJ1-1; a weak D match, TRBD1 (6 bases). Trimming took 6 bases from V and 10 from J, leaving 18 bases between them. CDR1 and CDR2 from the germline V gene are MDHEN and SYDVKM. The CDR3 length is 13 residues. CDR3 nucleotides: TGTGCCAGCAGGGGGGGAAACAGGGTCGGAGCTTTCTTT. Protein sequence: CASRGGNRVGAFF.

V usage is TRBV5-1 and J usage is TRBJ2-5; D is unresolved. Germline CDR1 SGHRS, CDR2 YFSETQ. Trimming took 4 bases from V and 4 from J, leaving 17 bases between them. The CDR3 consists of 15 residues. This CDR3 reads CASSVSRLLGETQYF. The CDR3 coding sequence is TGCGCCAGCAGCGTATCCCGCCTGTTAGGAGAGACCCAGTACTTC.

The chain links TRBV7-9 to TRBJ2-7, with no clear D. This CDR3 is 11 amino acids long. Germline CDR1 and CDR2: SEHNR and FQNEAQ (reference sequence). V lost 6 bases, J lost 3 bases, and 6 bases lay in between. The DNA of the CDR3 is TGTGCCAGCAGTAACAGCTACGAGCAGTACTTC. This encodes CASSNSYEQYF.

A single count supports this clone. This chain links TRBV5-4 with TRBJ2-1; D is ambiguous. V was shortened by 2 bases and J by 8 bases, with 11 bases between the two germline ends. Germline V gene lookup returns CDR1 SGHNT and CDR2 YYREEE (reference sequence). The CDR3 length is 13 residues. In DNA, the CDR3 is TGTGCCAGCAGCTTTAGTCAGTGGTATGAGCAGTTCTTC. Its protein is CASSFSQWYEQFF.

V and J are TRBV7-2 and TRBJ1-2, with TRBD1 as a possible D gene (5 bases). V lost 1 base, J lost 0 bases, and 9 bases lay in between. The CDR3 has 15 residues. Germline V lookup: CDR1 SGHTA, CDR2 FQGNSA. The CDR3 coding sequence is TGTGCCAGCAGCTTAGTCCGGGGGACTAACTATGGCTACACCTTC. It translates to CASSLVRGTNYGYTF.

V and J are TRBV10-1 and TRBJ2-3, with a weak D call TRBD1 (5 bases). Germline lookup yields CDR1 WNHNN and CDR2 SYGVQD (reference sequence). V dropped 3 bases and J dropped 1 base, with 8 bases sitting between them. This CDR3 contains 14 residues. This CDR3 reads CASSESQGTDTQYF. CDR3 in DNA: TGCGCCAGCAGTGAATCACAGGGCACAGATACGCAGTATTTT.

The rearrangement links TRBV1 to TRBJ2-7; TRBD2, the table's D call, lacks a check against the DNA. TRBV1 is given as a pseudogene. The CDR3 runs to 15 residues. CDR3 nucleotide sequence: TGCACCAGCAGCCAAGATCAGCGGCACCCCTACGAGCAGTACTTC. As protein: CTSSQDQRHPYEQYF.

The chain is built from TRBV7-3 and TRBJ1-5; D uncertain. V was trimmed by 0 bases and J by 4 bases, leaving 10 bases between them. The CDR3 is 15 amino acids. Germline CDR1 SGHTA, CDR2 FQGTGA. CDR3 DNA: TGTGCCAGCAGCTTAACAGGGAACGGAAATCAGCCCCAGCATTTT. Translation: CASSLTGNGNQPQHF.